The 22 T cell receptor beta chains listed next were all sequenced from one sample in a study of human T cells and chemical hapten exposure. TCRdb reanalysed the RACE reads using MiXCR and keeps one entry per CDR3 protein. The data contain approximately 320,000 distinct CDR3 sequences, 4.5% to 5.5% of them singletons. Time point meaning: pre-sensitization, week 0. Regarding treatment: therapeutic diphenylcyclopropenone sensitization with weekly scalp DPC. The source material was whole blood, sampled in connection with sensitization to the hapten diphenylcyclopropenone (DPC). The receptors stem from a young woman with alopecia areata. Some clones in this sample may be carry-over from other donors' samples.

This clonotype was seen ten or more times. The chain uses TRBV6-5 and TRBJ1-5, with D possibly TRBD1 on 6 matching bases. The length of the CDR3 is 13 residues. Germline values: CDR1 MNHEY, CDR2 SVGAGI. V was cut by 5 bases and J by 4 bases, with 9 bases left in between. The CDR3 is CASSEDRNQPQHF. Here the CDR3 DNA reads TGTGCCAGCAGTGAGGACAGAAATCAGCCCCAGCATTTT.

This clonotype occurred a few times. The chain is built from TRBV12-3 or TRBV12-4 and TRBJ2-1; no definite D call. CDR3 size: 12 residues. The germline V and J ends were trimmed by 1 base and 10 bases, with 8 bases remaining between them. CDR3 sequence reads: CASSLDPLEQFF. The CDR3 region has the DNA TGTGCCAGCAGTTTAGACCCCCTAGAGCAGTTCTTC.

V and J are TRBV20-1 and TRBJ2-7, with a possible D match to TRBD2 (5 bases). This CDR3 has 17 residues. Germline CDR1 and CDR2: DFQATT and SNEGSKA (reference sequence). V lost 5 bases, J lost 2 bases, and 25 bases lay in between. Here the CDR3 reads CSALGVGGPRTAYEQYF. The CDR3 bases are TGCAGTGCTCTTGGGGTGGGCGGGCCCAGAACCGCCTACGAGCAGTACTTC.

This sequence joins TRBV29-1 and TRBJ2-5; D is unresolved. The CDR3 is made up of 10 amino acids. V lost 1 base and J lost 5, with 2 bases in between. Looked up from germline, CDR1 is SQVTM and CDR2 is ANQGSEA. CDR3 amino acids: CSVEVETQYF. The CDR3 DNA reads TGCAGCGTTGAAGTGGAGACCCAGTACTTC.

This clonotype was recorded at least ten times. The rearrangement links TRBV12-3 or TRBV12-4 to TRBJ2-7; D unclear. Trimming left V 4 bases short and J 1 base short, with 14 bases between. The CDR3 runs to 15 residues. For the CDR3, the DNA is TGTGCCAGCAGTTCCGGACGGTTGATATCCTACGAGCAGTACTTC. Amino acids: CASSSGRLISYEQYF.

V and J are TRBV27 and TRBJ2-2; D unresolved. The V gene lost 7 bases and the J gene lost 4 bases, with 19 bases spanning the gap. Germline V gives CDR1 MNHEY, CDR2 SMNVEV (reference sequence). There are 16 residues in the CDR3. CDR3 coding DNA: TGTGCCAGCATCCCTTGGGCAGGCGCTGGCACCGGGGAGCTGTTTTTT. As protein: CASIPWAGAGTGELFF.

The genes are TRBV5-1 and TRBJ2-7; D may be TRBD1 or TRBD2 (5 bases each). The CDR3 totals 14 residues. Trimming took off 0 bases at V and 4 bases at J, with 11 bases between the two ends. Germline assignment: CDR1 SGHRS and CDR2 YFSETQ. The CDR3 DNA reads as TGCGCCAGCAGCTTGGCAGGGTTAGCGTACGAGCAGTACTTC. Its protein is CASSLAGLAYEQYF.

This clonotype was counted many times. The chain couples TRBV4-3 to TRBJ2-3; D may correspond to TRBD1 or TRBD2 (5 bases each). The length of the CDR3 is 16 residues. Germline loops: CDR1 LGHNA, CDR2 YSLEER. V dropped 1 base and J dropped 3 bases, with 14 bases sitting between them. CDR3 region: CASSQAREIGTDTQYF. In DNA, the CDR3 is TGCGCCAGCAGCCAAGCCAGGGAGATAGGGACAGATACGCAGTATTTT.

The J gene is TRBJ2-3, the V gene TRBV11-1; D remains ambiguous. This CDR3 contains 16 residues. Germline V gene lookup returns CDR1 SGHAT and CDR2 FQDESV (reference sequence). Trimming stripped 4 bases from V and 0 bases from J, with 14 bases between. CDR3 sequence (DNA): TGTGCCAGCAGCTCCAGGCGGCAGATAAGCACAGATACGCAGTATTTT. It encodes CASSSRRQISTDTQYF.

The chain combines TRBV3-1 with TRBJ2-2, with 7 nucleotides matching TRBD1. Losses at the gene ends were 6 bases for V and 5 bases for J; bases not matched to a gene: 6. Germline V gene data show CDR1 as LGHDT and CDR2 as YNNKEL (reference sequence). CDR3 length equals 14 residues. The CDR3 sequence is CASRPTGKTGELFF. CDR3 nucleotide sequence: TGTGCCAGCAGACCGACAGGGAAGACCGGGGAGCTGTTTTTT.

The chain recombines TRBV18 with TRBJ1-1, with a possible D match to TRBD1 (5 bases). Trimming stripped 2 bases from V and 1 base from J, with 8 bases between. The CDR3 has 14 residues. Per the germline V gene, CDR1 is KGHSH and CDR2 is LQKENI. CDR3 sequence (DNA): TGTGCCAGCTCACCAGAGGGGACGAACACTGAAGCTTTCTTT. It encodes CASSPEGTNTEAFF.

In its sample, this clonotype was seen many times. V gene TRBV15 combines with J gene TRBJ1-6; maybe TRBD1 (5 bases). Germline loops: CDR1 LNHNV, CDR2 YYDKDF (reference sequence). V was cut by 6 bases and J by 7 bases, with 10 bases left in between. This CDR3 has 13 amino acids. CDR3 bases: TGTGCCACCAGTCCCGACAGAAATTCACCCCTCCACTTT. Translating it yields CATSPDRNSPLHF.

This clonotype was counted a few times. This chain joins TRBV12-3 or TRBV12-4 and TRBJ2-3, with unresolved D. The CDR3 is made up of 13 amino acids. V lost 0 bases, J lost 5 bases, and 6 bases lay in between. This chain's CDR3 is CASSLAQGDTQYF. The CDR3 DNA is TGTGCCAGCAGTTTAGCGCAAGGAGATACGCAGTATTTT.

The genes are TRBV21-1 and TRBJ1-5; the tabulated D call, TRBD1, remains unverified against the DNA. TRBV21-1 is deemed a pseudogene. The CDR3 sequence is 19 residues long. The CDR3 region has the DNA TGTGCCAGCAGCAAACTAGGGACAGGCCGGCGGGGGAGCAATCAGCCCCAGCATTTT. Translation: CASSKLGTGRRGSNQPQHF.

This clonotype was counted only a few times. The chain has TRBV3-1 and TRBJ2-3; D is possibly TRBD2 (5 bases). Germline V gene data show CDR1 as LGHDT and CDR2 as YNNKEL (reference sequence). CDR3 length: 13 residues. V was cut by 4 bases and J by 10 bases, with 15 bases left in between. CDR3 amino acids: CASSLYSGAPQYF. Here the CDR3 DNA reads TGTGCCAGCAGCCTATACAGCGGAGCCCCGCAGTATTTT.

The chain joins TRBV11-2 to TRBJ2-7; D is unclear. The CDR3 extends over 16 amino acids. The germline V gene has CDR1 SGHAT and CDR2 FQNNGV. Deletions cut 3 bases from V and 0 bases from J, with 15 bases between. CDR3 in amino acids: CASSFDLLGTSYEQYF. CDR3 DNA sequence: TGTGCCAGCAGCTTTGATCTGTTGGGCACCTCCTACGAGCAGTACTTC.

The chain recombines TRBV6-2 or TRBV6-3 with TRBJ2-7; 11 nucleotides match TRBD2. Germline CDR1 and CDR2: MNHEY and SVGEGT. The CDR3 is 17 residues long. The J segment lost 2 bases and the V segment lost 4 bases, leaving 10 bases of the junction unmatched. The CDR3 spells CASSWGLAGGTAYEQYF. Written as DNA, the CDR3 is TGTGCCAGCAGTTGGGGGCTAGCGGGGGGTACCGCCTACGAGCAGTACTTC.

This clonotype was found a few times. This chain uses TRBV7-8 with TRBJ1-5; possibly TRBD1 for D (6 bases). V was pared by 5 bases and J by 1 base, with 6 bases between. The CDR3 is 13 amino acids. The germline CDR1 and CDR2 sequences are SGHVS and FQNEAQ. In nucleotides, the CDR3 is TGTGCCAGCAGCGACAGGAGCAATCAGCCCCAGCATTTT. Its protein product is CASSDRSNQPQHF.

This clonotype was detected only a few times. The chain employs TRBV20-1 and TRBJ1-5, with D unclear. The CDR3 extends over 13 amino acids. The ends were cut back, 1 base at V and 4 bases at J, with 8 bases in the middle. Germline lookup yields CDR1 DFQATT and CDR2 SNEGSKA (reference sequence). The CDR3 sequence is CSARVPGNQPQHF. CDR3 in DNA: TGCAGTGCTAGAGTTCCGGGGAATCAGCCCCAGCATTTT.

In this sample, this clonotype turned up many times. The gene calls are TRBV5-1 and TRBJ2-3, with 10 positions matching TRBD1. CDR1 is SGHRS, CDR2 YFSETQ, per germline. J lost 6 bases, V lost 2 bases, and 6 bases had no gene match. This CDR3 has 15 residues. CDR3 bases: TGCGCCAGCAGCTTCGCGGGACAGGGGTCCGATACGCAGTATTTT. Translation: CASSFAGQGSDTQYF.

This clonotype occurred many times. J is TRBJ2-7 and V is TRBV9, with 9 bases that match TRBD1. Germline V gene lookup returns CDR1 SGDLS and CDR2 YYNGEE. V gave up 3 bases and J gave up 5 bases; unmatched junction bases: 0. This CDR3 has 12 residues. The CDR3, as DNA: TGTGCCAGCAGCGGGGACAGGGACGAGCAGTACTTC. This encodes CASSGDRDEQYF.

This clonotype was found many times. The chain combines TRBV18 with TRBJ1-4; D uncertain. V lost 2 bases to trimming and J lost 6 bases, with 10 bases between them. The CDR3 runs 14 residues. Germline CDR1 and CDR2: KGHSH and LQKENI. The CDR3 protein is CASSPSGPDEKLFF. CDR3 nucleotide sequence: TGTGCCAGCTCACCATCCGGGCCTGATGAAAAACTGTTTTTT. The full variable domain, with the rest looked up from reference TRBV18 and TRBJ1-4, is NAGVMQNPRHLVRRRGQEARLRCSPMKGHSHVYWYRQLPEEGLKFMVYLQKENIIDESGMPKERFSAEFPKEGPSILRIQQVVRGDSAAYFCASSPSGPDEKLFFGSGTQLSVL.